This TCR beta chain was captured by sequencing in a study of T cells expressing NK-cell markers. On the study more broadly: Sorted CD3+CD56-NKG2C+, CD3+CD56+NKG2C+ and CD3+CD56+NKG2C- T cells supplied the TCR beta repertoires.

TCRdb processed the 5' RACE reads again and assigns one entry to each CDR3 protein, with no DNA. The sample's table shows 300,000 to 500,000 distinct CDR3 sequences. There are 14 residues in the CDR3. Germline V gene lookup returns CDR1 SGHRS and CDR2 YFSETQ. The chain joins TRBV5-1 to TRBJ2-2; the D call of TRBD1 rests on TCRdb alone, since no DNA is present to check it. This receptor was identified in a woman aged 45-60 years in good health. The sample taken for sequencing was blood T cells: a sorted CD56 or NKG2C T cell subset, CD4+ or CD8+ T cells, or bulk PBMC T cells (not recorded which). CDR3 sequence reads: CASSLQPGAGELFF. The full variable domain, with the rest looked up from reference TRBV5-1 and TRBJ2-2, is KAGVTQTPRYLIKTRGQQVTLSCSPISGHRSVSWYQQTPGQGLQFLFEYFSETQRNKGNFPGRFSGRQFSNSRSEMNVSTLELGDSALYLCASSLQPGAGELFFGEGSRLTVL.